This is a list of T cell receptor beta chains from one sample in a study of shared T cell receptors in the human thymus. Profiling relied on immunoSEQ multiplex PCR, and the TCRdb table lists in-frame clones only, not all of them. The data contain some 720,000 clones, approximately 90% of them singletons. This sample was shared with a second study, whose subject was human thymus T cells.

What was sequenced was thymocytes. These receptors were taken from a boy under two years old with a congenital heart defect. Both conserved end residues are trimmed from each CDR3. D genes are given only for firm matches.

>TRBD1|TRBV6-1
ASSEFVGGQGAYEQY
>TRBD2|TRBV7-9
ASSLKGKAGSTGELF
>TRBD2|TRBV7-7
ASSSAPGLAANTGELF
>-|TRBV18
ASSPIGEVTQY
>TRBD2|TRBV7-9
ASTTSGRENEQF
>TRBD2|TRBV7-2
ASSLNGLAVVFYNEQF
>-|TRBV19
ASILWALEQY
>TRBD1|TRBV27
ATRAQGASLSAFCNEQF
>-|TRBV18
ASSPPIQGAQSNQPQH
>-|TRBV7-7
ASRPLPKTQY
>TRBD2|TRBV27
ASTLRAGGPSAKTYEQY
>TRBD2|TRBV12-5
ASGLGRGGAEQY
>-|TRBV6-1
ASTTGPTNYGYP
>TRBD1|TRBV27
ASSLFGTGGNEQY
>TRBD1|TRBV5-1
ASSYRGPGTGELF
>TRBD2|TRBV15
ATSSEEGGDPLKEQY
>TRBD1|TRBV27
ASSIRTGSYEQY
>TRBD2|TRBV12-5
ASGLSPGLAGGPAAYEQY
>-|TRBV5-1
ASSLARTAYNEQF
>TRBD2|TRBV19
ASSIGTSGRLPYEQY
>-|TRBV5-6
ASSVRTDTQY
>-|TRBV7-7
ASSLGPTVLSNYGYT
>TRBD1|TRBV9
ASSIRQGPSYEQY
>TRBD1|TRBV28
ASSPSSTGGVEQY
>-|TRBV4-3
ASSQETQNLLHEQY
>-|TRBV19
ASSIDLCTEAF
>-|TRBV5-5
ASSLRVEQPQH
>TRBD2|TRBV10-3
AISESIGRLAEQY
>-|TRBV6-1
ASSGAPGIAQETQY
>-|TRBV6-1
ASSEVKAEGGNGRGGESYEQY
>-|TRBV9
ASSVEGYGYT
>-|TRBV18
ASSHAGKAETGELF
>TRBD2|TRBV15
ATSRAGGPYNEQF
>-|TRBV30
AWSGFSRSSHNEQF
>-|TRBV2
ASRDLGGETQY
>-|TRBV4-2
ASSQLGENTGELF
>TRBD1|TRBV7-9
ASSFVRGRGRPNYGYT
>-|TRBV30
AWYAGGDTQY
>-|TRBV28
ASNTPGSGNTIY
>-|TRBV28
ASNAGRVGQPQH
>TRBD2|TRBV4-3
ASSHELAGSQFSYEQY
>-|TRBV7-8
ASSLHRAGANVLT
>TRBD1|TRBV27
ASSSRTGGVRETQY
>TRBD1|TRBV27
ASSLPSPWDSKYNEQF
>-|TRBV29-1
SAKDICYEQY
>TRBD1|TRBV6-5
ASSKTGGEQY
>TRBD2|TRBV13
ASSSTPTSRASGRETQY
>-|TRBV29-1
SVERTGELF
>TRBD2|TRBV7-2
ASSSRTSGSGNEQF
>TRBD1|TRBV7-9
ASSPPEDRDRACEQY
>TRBD1|TRBV7-2
ASSLRTGEHTEAF
>TRBD2|TRBV14
ASSQATSGKVGSYNEQF
>-|TRBV7-2
ASSQPSAYEQY